This T cell receptor (beta chain) was sequenced during a study of CXCR3-negative and CXCR3-positive naive CD8 T cells. Of note for this clonotype: Its antigen is unknown.

CDR3 length: 17 residues. Germline lookup yields CDR1 SGHDN and CDR2 FVKESK. Study-wide results and limits: The study found more hydrophobic TRB CDR3s in CXCR3-positive naive cells than in CXCR3-negative naive cells.

cDNA libraries for TRB were generated by 5' RACE incorporating UMI labels. TCRdb re-analyzed the 5' RACE reads; it lists each CDR3 protein once, without DNA. The sample holds some 100,000 distinct CDR3 sequences. This TCR derives from a human donor in good health. Some clones in this sample may be carry-over from other donors' samples. The sequenced material came from naive CXCR3+ CD8+ T cells from blood. Regarding subset: CD45RO-CCR7+CD27+CD95- naive CD8+ T cells expressing CXCR3 (TNR3+). The rearrangement joins TRBV14 to TRBJ1-1; as DNA is missing, the TRBD1 call by TCRdb cannot be tested. CDR3 region: CASSPKPGQGMNTEAFF.